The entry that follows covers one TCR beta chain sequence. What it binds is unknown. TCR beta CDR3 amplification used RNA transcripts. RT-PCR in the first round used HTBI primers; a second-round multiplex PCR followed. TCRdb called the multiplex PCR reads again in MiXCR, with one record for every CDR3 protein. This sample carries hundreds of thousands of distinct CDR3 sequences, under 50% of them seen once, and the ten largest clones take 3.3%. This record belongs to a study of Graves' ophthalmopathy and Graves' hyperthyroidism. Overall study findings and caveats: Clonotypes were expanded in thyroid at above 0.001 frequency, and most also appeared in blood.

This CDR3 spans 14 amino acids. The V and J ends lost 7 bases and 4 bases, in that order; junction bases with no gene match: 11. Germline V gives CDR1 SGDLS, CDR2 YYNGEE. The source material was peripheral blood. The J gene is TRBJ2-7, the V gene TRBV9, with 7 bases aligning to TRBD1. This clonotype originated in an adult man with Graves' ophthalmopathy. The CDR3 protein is CASSVSGQRYEQYF. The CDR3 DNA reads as TGTGCCAGCTCAGTATCGGGACAGCGATACGAGCAGTACTTC.